This T cell receptor (beta chain) originates from a study of CD8 T cells in ankylosing spondylitis (dated by TCRdb to 2017 to 2019). Notes on the research overall: T cell receptor beta repertoires were profiled in healthy donors and ankylosing spondylitis patients so that disease-linked TCR variants could be found. In total, the full study cohort was made up of roughly 110 healthy donors and 25 ankylosing spondylitis patients. Peripheral blood samples were taken, and synovial fluid was additionally collected from ankylosing spondylitis patients.

The paper as a whole reports these results and caveats: The disease-linked clones showed a CD8+ phenotype and occurred at relatively low frequencies in peripheral blood. Some of the motif variants had been reported before in the synovial fluid and blood of reactive arthritis patients, a finding that suggests common disease-initiation mechanisms. A TCR beta motif made up of several highly homologous amino acid variants appeared to be characteristic of blood from ankylosing spondylitis patients. The disease-linked clones were reported to be significantly enriched in matched synovial fluid samples from ankylosing spondylitis patients.

This sample was sequenced with an Illumina HiSeq 2500. Quantitative 5'-RACE with molecular barcodes was the method used to prepare the TCR beta libraries. The paper's data handling went like this. A new computational method, built on a probabilistic model of VDJ rearrangement, was used to identify disease-linked TCR variants. The public reads were quality trimmed at Q25 with fastp and then assembled into clones with MiXCR by TCRdb, keeping productive beta chains. Identical CDR3 proteins give one entry, which carries the most common genes and DNA. In this record, the V and J calls reflect TCRdb's handling and not the investigators' own analysis. Recorded for this sample are some 250,000 distinct CDR3 sequences; 20% to 30% of them occurred a single time. 0.61% of the sample is in the top ten clones. CDR1 ENHRY and CDR2 SYGVKD were looked up in the germline V gene. The CDR3 numbers 14 residues from cysteine through phenylalanine. Here the CDR3 DNA is all that survives: 42 bases in frame from base 1. The trim is 3 bases for V and 5 bases for J, with a gap of 13 bases between the germline ends.

The sample holds many counts of this clonotype. Its antigen has not been determined. There are no base qualities to consult, and no much larger clone falls within one base. The source of this sequence is a male donor with ankylosing spondylitis or in good health (not recorded which). The source material was blood, either unsorted or a sorted T cell fraction (not recorded which). This chain is built from TRBV10-3 and TRBJ2-5; the D gene lacks a confident call. CDR3 region: CAISDAAREETQYF. The nucleotide sequence reads TGTGCCATCAGTGACGCGGCAAGAGAGGAGACCCAGTACTTC.